These T cell receptor beta chains were read from a single sample in a study of OX40 agonist ivuxolimab in advanced cancers. Data came from immunoSEQ multiplex PCR; TCRdb stores just in-frame clones and leaves some out. The sample shows more than 45,000 clones, about 85% of them seen only once. This material consisted of CD4+ or CD8+ T cells sorted from blood, taken in a trial of the OX40 agonist ivuxolimab. The source is an adult with an advanced solid tumor such as melanoma, head and neck, liver or kidney cancer. Both conserved end residues are part of each CDR3. A D gene is named only where the DNA matches it firmly. Some rows mark clone size as missing; the rest say once, few, many or name a class of expanded clone.

d_call j_call clone_size v_call cdr3_aa cdr3_nt
NA TRBJ1-2 NA TRBV6-6 CASSYSSPDYGYTF TGTGCCAGCAGTTACTCGAGCCCGGACTATGGCTACACCTTC
TRBD1 TRBJ1-1 NA TRBV6-6 CASSPGQGEAFF TGTGCCAGCAGTCCCGGACAGGGAGAAGCTTTCTTT
TRBD1 TRBJ1-2 few TRBV5-1 CASGETGGGGYTF TGCGCCAGCGGTGAGACAGGGGGCGGTGGCTACACCTTC
TRBD2 TRBJ2-1 once TRBV7-3 CASSFLAGENEQFF TGTGCCAGCAGCTTCCTAGCGGGAGAGAATGAGCAGTTCTTC
NA TRBJ2-3 NA TRBV7-2 CASSRGLASADTQYF TGTGCCAGCAGCCGAGGCCTAGCGAGTGCAGATACGCAGTATTTT
NA TRBJ1-4 few TRBV29-1 CSVAQGVANEKLFF TGCAGCGTTGCGCAAGGGGTTGCTAATGAAAAACTGTTTTTT
NA TRBJ2-1 NA TRBV6-6 CASSPILEQFF TGTGCCAGCAGTCCTATACTAGAGCAGTTCTTC
NA TRBJ2-2 NA TRBV11-2 CASSLIAGELFF TGTGCCAGCAGCTTAATCGCCGGGGAGCTGTTTTTT
TRBD1 TRBJ2-7 NA TRBV5-1 CASSLDGRGYEQYF TGCGCCAGCAGCTTGGATGGCAGGGGGTACGAGCAGTACTTC
TRBD1 TRBJ2-5 few TRBV6-5 CASSYRGHQETQYF TGTGCCAGCAGTTACAGGGGGCACCAAGAGACCCAGTACTTC
NA TRBJ2-7 NA TRBV6-6 CASSYLQGGEQYF TGTGCCAGCAGTTACTTGCAGGGGGGCGAGCAGTACTTC
TRBD1 TRBJ2-1 NA TRBV10-3 CAISGGGTGGNEQFF TGTGCCATCAGCGGTGGTGGGACAGGGGGCAATGAGCAGTTCTTC
TRBD1 TRBJ2-3 NA TRBV11-2 CASRSGTGVRGGTDTQYF TGTGCCAGCAGATCCGGGACAGGGGTTCGGGGAGGGACAGATACGCAGTATTTT
TRBD2 TRBJ2-5 NA TRBV6-6 CASSYSGTSFETQYF TGTGCCAGCAGTTACTCGGGGACTAGCTTCGAGACCCAGTACTTC
TRBD2 TRBJ2-2 NA TRBV7-9 CASSLGTSGRGELFF TGTGCCAGCAGCCTTGGGACTAGCGGACGCGGGGAGCTGTTTTTT
NA TRBJ1-2 NA TRBV5-4 CASSLTGEGDYGYTF TGTGCCAGCAGCCTGACGGGGGAAGGGGACTATGGCTACACCTTC
TRBD2 TRBJ2-4 NA TRBV2 CASSEVPPGLAGIQYF TGTGCCAGCAGTGAAGTGCCACCGGGACTAGCCGGCATTCAGTACTTC
TRBD2 TRBJ2-1 few TRBV5-1 CASSPGLAGGREQFF TGCGCCAGCAGCCCGGGACTAGCGGGAGGGAGGGAGCAGTTCTTC
TRBD2 TRBJ2-7 NA TRBV5-1 CASKGTSGPYEQYF TGCGCCAGCAAAGGGACTAGCGGACCCTACGAGCAGTACTTC
TRBD2 TRBJ2-5 few TRBV27 CASSTRGTSGYGETQYF TGTGCCAGCTCAACCCGCGGGACTAGCGGTTATGGGGAGACCCAGTACTTC
NA TRBJ2-2 NA TRBV10-3 CAISLDSQSTGELFF TGTGCCATCTCCCTGGACAGCCAGAGCACCGGGGAGCTGTTTTTT
TRBD1 TRBJ1-2 NA TRBV18 CASSPDEGAGYTF TGTGCCAGCTCACCGGATGAGGGGGCGGGCTACACCTTC
NA TRBJ2-1 NA TRBV19 CASKEGSEQFF TGTGCCAGTAAAGAGGGTTCTGAGCAGTTCTTC
TRBD2 TRBJ2-1 NA TRBV5-1 CASSGTSGYYNEQFF TGCGCCAGCAGCGGGACTAGCGGATACTACAATGAGCAGTTCTTC
NA TRBJ1-5 NA TRBV15 CATSRDEGNQPQHF TGTGCCACCAGCAGAGACGAGGGGAATCAGCCCCAGCATTTT
NA TRBJ2-3 NA TRBV21-1 CASSQGNGAPTDTQYF TGTGCCAGCAGCCAAGGAAACGGGGCCCCGACAGATACGCAGTATTTT
TRBD1 TRBJ1-3 NA TRBV10-3 CAISEQGTGGAGNTIYF TGTGCCATCAGTGAGCAGGGGACAGGGGGGGCTGGAAACACCATATATTTT
NA TRBJ2-3 NA TRBV19 CATRTRPADTQYF TGTGCCACCCGGACCCGTCCCGCAGATACGCAGTATTTT
NA TRBJ1-2 NA TRBV28 CASTPGRGSYGYTF TGTGCCAGCACTCCGGGCCGGGGTTCCTATGGCTACACCTTC
NA TRBJ1-2 NA TRBV28 CASSPPGSRNYGYTF TGTGCCAGCAGTCCTCCCGGGTCCCGAAACTATGGCTACACCTTC
NA TRBJ2-2 NA TRBV11-1 CASSAGVTGELFF TGTGCCAGCAGCGCAGGGGTCACCGGGGAGCTGTTTTTT
NA TRBJ2-3 NA TRBV5-1 CASKDTDTQYF TGCGCCAGCAAAGACACGGATACGCAGTATTTT
NA TRBJ2-7 once TRBV28 CASSRGFSEQYF TGTGCCAGCAGTCGGGGATTCTCCGAGCAGTACTTC
NA TRBJ1-4 NA TRBV28 CASSLETSEKLFF TGTGCCAGCAGCCTTGAAACTAGTGAAAAACTGTTTTTT
NA TRBJ2-1 NA TRBV19 CASSMSRGSSNEQFF TGTGCCAGTAGTATGAGCAGGGGCTCTTCGAATGAGCAGTTCTTC
NA TRBJ2-1 NA TRBV6-5 CASNGLDNEQFF TGTGCCAGCAATGGGTTGGACAATGAGCAGTTCTTC
NA TRBJ2-2 NA TRBV9 CASSVDRRTVNTGELFF TGTGCCAGCAGCGTAGATCGGAGGACGGTGAACACCGGGGAGCTGTTTTTT
NA TRBJ2-1 NA TRBV9 CASSLTRTGYNEQFF TGTGCCAGCAGCCTTACTAGGACTGGATACAATGAGCAGTTCTTC
NA TRBJ1-1 NA TRBV5-5 CASSFASENTEAFF TGTGCCAGCAGCTTCGCCAGCGAGAACACTGAAGCTTTCTTT
NA TRBJ1-4 NA TRBV4-1 CASSQRQDEKLFF TGCGCCAGCAGCCAACGGCAGGATGAAAAACTGTTTTTT
NA TRBJ2-5 NA TRBV29-1 CSSWGDQETQYF TGCAGCTCGTGGGGGGACCAAGAGACCCAGTACTTC
NA TRBJ1-1 NA TRBV7-6 CASSLGQVSVTEAFF TGTGCCAGCAGCTTAGGACAGGTTTCGGTCACTGAAGCTTTCTTT
TRBD2 TRBJ2-1 NA TRBV30 CAWSFSGRGNNEQFF TGTGCCTGGAGTTTTAGCGGGAGGGGGAACAATGAGCAGTTCTTC